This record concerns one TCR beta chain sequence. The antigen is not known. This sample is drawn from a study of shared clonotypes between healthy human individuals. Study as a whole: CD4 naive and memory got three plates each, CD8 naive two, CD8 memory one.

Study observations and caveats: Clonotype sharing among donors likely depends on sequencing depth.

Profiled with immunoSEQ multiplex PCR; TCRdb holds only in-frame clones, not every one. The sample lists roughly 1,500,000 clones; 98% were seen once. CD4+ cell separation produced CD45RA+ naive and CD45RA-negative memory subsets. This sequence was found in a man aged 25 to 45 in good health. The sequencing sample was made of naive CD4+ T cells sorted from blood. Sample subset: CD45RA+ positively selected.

CDR3 in amino acids: CASSYNRVKLFF. Here the CDR3 DNA reads TGTGCCAGCAGTTACAACAGGGTGAAACTGTTTTTT. The chain recombines TRBV6-5 with TRBJ1-4, with D possibly being TRBD1 (6 bases). The CDR3 runs 12 residues. Germline V gene sequence: CDR1 MNHEY, CDR2 SVGAGI. Deletions cut 2 bases from V and 11 bases from J, with 9 bases between.